This T cell receptor (beta chain) was documented in a study of cytomegalovirus exposure and HLA in healthy donors (dated by TCRdb to the late 2010s). General notes on the study: An earlier analysis of several hundred of the donors reported roughly 300 Gb of sequence data and approximately 120 million unique TCR beta sequences obtained from approximately 180 million T cells. Class I and class II HLA loci were covered by the typing at four-digit resolution. To decide whether each TCR beta V gene segment behaved as functional or pseudogenic, an earlier analysis of some 540 of the donors relied on high-throughput TCR beta sequencing. Rather than using new phenotypic data, the later analysis identified candidate immune exposures from TCR beta sequences and from how often those sequences occurred across donors. Alongside the repertoire data, information on donor age, sex, ethnicity and CMV serostatus was compiled. Typing coverage varied by locus: roughly 620-640 donors for A, B, C, DRB1 and DQB1; approximately 560 for DQA1; 600 to 610 for DPA1; around 450 for DPB1. About five DR-DQ haplotypes were treated as single units for association and clustering because of strong linkage in the cohort. The aim of the study was to test whether cataloging public T cell receptors could identify signatures of past pathogen exposure. Every repertoire in the discovery cohort had been generated on one and the same sequencing platform. In a later analysis, previously published TCR beta repertoires from about 640 donors were re-analyzed and high-resolution HLA genotyping was added so that TCR occurrence patterns could be studied. Among 398 genotyped donors of the cohort, an average of approximately 240,000 unique TCR beta nucleotide sequences was sequenced per donor, of which 15% to 20% were non-productive. The T cell repertoires of under 750 subjects were profiled by immunosequencing and related to cytomegalovirus serostatus. To predict cytomegalovirus infection status, the study brought together high-throughput TCR immunosequencing, statistical association of individual TCRs with disease status, and machine learning. An early release that covered about 600 HLA-typed donors contained 300 to 350 gigabases of sequencing data and 65 million to 100 million unique TCR sequences. A later genetic analysis took genome-wide SNP genotypes for 398 of the 666 donors and used that subset as a discovery cohort. Of the 398 genotyped donors, approximately 80% were placed in the genetic ancestry cluster associated with self-reported Caucasian donors. In addition to the first cohort of around 670 subjects, a separate validation cohort of around 110 different subjects was used. Overall results and qualifications from the work: In a later analysis, most CMV-associated TCR beta chains were found to appear HLA-restricted, with HLA associations seemingly driven largely by CMV exposure. Because the 87-base-pair reads could not distinguish some IMGT-functional V segments, including TRBV6-2 and TRBV6-3, those segments were excluded. A later analysis found that HLA-associated TCR beta chains were more clonally expanded and had lower generation probabilities than equally common non-associated chains. The study listed 170 or so TCR beta chains as associated with cytomegalovirus. V-gene and J-gene trimming of TCR beta chains was associated with a missense DCLRE1C variant in a later genetic analysis, and the association was replicated in an independent cohort. The only immune exposure information available for the cohort was CMV serostatus. A few of the identified cytomegalovirus-associated TCR beta chains were confirmed in vitro to be specific for cytomegalovirus antigens. Cytomegalovirus status was reported to be diagnosed by the classifier with high specificity and sensitivity in both the original and validation cohorts. Because counts were too low, about 18 rarely observed V segments, including chromosome 9 orphons, were excluded from the earlier analysis of 587 of the donors. Sequencing depth was assumed to be roughly uniform across donors in the presence/absence analyses, though that assumption may not hold. Linkage disequilibrium might explain the correlated functional status among segregating V segments, but an unknown experimental factor could not be excluded. The cohort was sequenced for TCR beta chains only, and without alpha or paired-chain data the features that could be detected were limited. An earlier analysis of approximately 530 of the donors showed that most TCR beta V segments appeared in productive rearrangements either about 87% or about 30% of the time, which broadly matched IMGT annotations. Strong co-occurrence of HLA alleles, especially DR and DQ, made assigning TCR associations to individual alleles difficult. A later genetic analysis reported fewer N-insertions in productive TCRs among donors in an Asian-associated ancestry cluster than the approximately 700-donor mean. HLA typing was unavailable for some donors at each locus, so association tests used only the typed subset. A further reported finding was that TCR beta sequences accurately predicted the HLA-A and HLA-B alleles for most subjects in the first cohort. The sequencing pipeline was judged likely to have produced a cluster of highly shared sequence variants as a technical artifact. Several of the top co-occurrence clusters appeared to be linked to parvovirus B19, influenza, CMV and Epstein-Barr virus, according to a later analysis. While some public TCRs were present in many individuals, most TCR sequences turned up only very rarely across donors. In a later analysis, TCR association rates were found to vary across HLA loci, with the most associated TCRs seen for DRB1 alleles and the fewest for HLA-C alleles. The authors suggested that the approach could potentially be generalized to other disease states and immunological phenotypes. A later analysis associated 15,000 to 20,000 TCR beta sequences with specific HLA alleles at a false discovery rate of 0.05.

A remark on this clone: Its cognate antigen has yet to be identified. No much larger clone exists at a distance of one base, and base qualities are not known.

V loses 4 bases at its end and J loses 8 bases; junction bases beyond the gene matches: 8. From the cysteine up to the phenylalanine, the CDR3 has a length of 15 residues. Only the CDR3 portion is preserved as DNA: 45 bases, with reading frame beginning at the first base. From a lookup of the germline V gene, CDR1 and CDR2 are MNHEY and SVGAGI. Receptors were amplified or captured by the immunoSEQ multiplex PCR assay. For the multiplex PCR, a mixture combining 60 forward primers for TCR Vbeta segments and 13 reverse primers for TCR Jbeta segments was used. Amplification of the CDR3 region of rearranged TCR beta genes was performed with a multiplex PCR assay on genomic DNA. The amplified TCR beta libraries were sequenced on the Illumina HiSeq System as 87-base-pair reads. Per the authors' processing: In a later analysis, about 80 million unique TCR beta chains were counted across the approximately 640 repertoires, and roughly 10 million of these chains were shared by at least two donors. Raw reads were error-corrected and collapsed into unique sequences with a nearest-neighbor algorithm that merged closely related sequences to remove PCR and sequencing errors. To assign V, D and J gene segments, CDR3 sequences were aligned to IMGT reference sequences. For a sequence to be retained, at least a six-nucleotide match to both a V gene segment and a J gene segment was required. A rearrangement was called productive if the CDR3 had no stop codons and remained in frame with V and J, and every other rearrangement was called non-productive. Following IMGT convention, CDR3 was defined as the stretch from the second conserved V-encoded cysteine up to the conserved J-encoded phenylalanine. The earlier analysis of about 530 of the donors excluded any sequence lacking an unambiguous match to a single V gene segment. In an earlier analysis of approximately 590 of the donors, a V segment was called functional when productive rearrangements were above 56.7%, and segregating when the standard deviation between donors exceeded 5%. A statistical classification framework was built to diagnose cytomegalovirus status from the catalog of TCR beta chain sequences. A later analysis assigned V and J genes by comparing TCR nucleotide sequences with IMGT/GENE-DB human TR gene sequences. In a later analysis, CDR3 sequences and most-parsimonious VDJ recombination scenarios were assigned using the TCRdist pipeline. A later analysis defined each TCR beta chain by its CDR3 amino acid sequence plus V-gene family, and excluded reads lacking a unique V-gene family. As a way to deal with suspected cross-contamination and a sequencing artifact, a later analysis dropped hundreds of nucleotide sequences that were highly shared and had low generation probability. A later analysis calculated a clonal expansion index for each public chain from normalized within-repertoire ranks of inferred template counts. A later analysis computed generation probabilities with a VDJ recombination model fitted to out-of-frame rearrangements, and checked the results against IGoR. A later analysis scored TCR-TCR, TCR-HLA and TCR-CMV co-occurrence with hypergeometric tests, applying a repertoire-size bias correction to TCR pairs. A later analysis estimated false discovery rates by permuting HLA or CMV assignments 20 times. In a later analysis, co-occurring TCRs were grouped using DBSCAN, with TCRdist sequence similarity added in when clustering inside HLA-allele-positive subsets. For co-occurrence clustering, repertoires with fewer than 30,000 or more than 120,000 public chains were excluded, along with 4 to 6 repertoires with anomalous nucleotide sharing. TCRdb took this table from immuneACCESS and kept in-frame rearrangements with V and J called. Such tables lack part of the clones; where checked against another copy, unresolved V genes explain under half of the gap, and the rest is unexplained. Clone size and V and J calls were adopted from that table, with D and trimming inferred from the DNA. This sample holds roughly 130,000 clones; about 80% were observed only once. The top ten clonotypes cover about 3.3% of the sample.

The cohort was made up of approximately 670 healthy bone marrow donors. At the time of sampling, every cohort member was nominally healthy, though immune exposures that went unrecorded were likely present. The donor tested CMV seronegative and was one of the 352 seronegative cohort members. Every donor gave a peripheral blood sample, and the peripheral blood mononuclear cells from that sample were used for TCR beta sequencing. The Qiagen DNeasy Blood Extraction Kit was used to extract genomic DNA from the blood cell samples. This chain is built from TRBV6-5 and TRBJ2-1; TRBD2 agrees with 10 junctional bases. The material sequenced was PBMCs. This receptor was taken from a male donor in good health and CMV-seronegative. This receptor carries the CDR3 CASSSKREGLHEQFF. The base sequence is TGTGCCAGCAGTTCGAAGCGGGAGGGCCTTCATGAGCAGTTCTTC.